This TCR beta chain was captured by sequencing in a study of regulatory T cells in long-lasting Graves disease. Study results and caveats: Thyroid tissue went unexamined; only peripheral blood was analyzed.

Library construction for TCR beta used iRepertoire HTBI primers and Arm-PCR of CDR3 regions. Per the original methods: In the combined samples, 62 TRBV and 14 TRBJ segments were identified. MiXCR, run by TCRdb on the multiplex PCR reads, gives a single entry per CDR3 protein. The V and J calls reflect TCRdb's pipeline rather than the authors' work. This sample yields some 230,000 distinct CDR3 sequences, of which 18% are seen a single time; approximately 20% belongs to the top ten. As to time point: newly diagnosed GD, antithyroid drugs for less than 3 months. Extracted PBMC RNA gave rise to the TCR library. The guidelines of the American Thyroid Association were the basis for diagnosing Graves' disease. At least ten counts were recorded for this clonotype. Its antigen remains unidentified. Germline lookup yields CDR1 MNHNS and CDR2 SASEGT. V dropped 2 bases and J dropped 4; count of bases not matched to a gene: 3. The CDR3 runs to 15 residues.

The rearrangement uses TRBV6-1 and TRBJ2-2; 8 bases are shared with TRBD1. The origin of this receptor is a female donor with Graves disease. Material: peripheral blood mononuclear cells (PBMCs), obtained at new diagnosis, from a patient treated with antithyroid drugs. CDR3 DNA sequence: TGTGCCAGCAGTGAACATACAGGGGGCACCGGGGAGCTGTTTTTT. Translated, it gives CASSEHTGGTGELFF.